This T cell receptor beta chain was observed in a study of cytomegalovirus exposure and HLA in healthy donors. Whole-study findings and limits: Across donors, most TCRs were seen rarely, yet some public ones were widespread.

A word on this clone: Its antigen is unknown.

The CDR3 runs 15 residues. Germline CDR1 and CDR2: MRHNA and SNTAGT. The germline V and J ends were trimmed by 7 bases and 2 bases, with 15 bases remaining between them. PCR employed 60 Vbeta and 13 Jbeta primers. Assay used: immunoSEQ multiplex PCR; TCRdb lists only in-frame clones, some missing. The table has 100,000 to 150,000 clones, over 70% seen once. Healthy donors of bone marrow made up the group. This chain uses TRBV6-4 with TRBJ2-1; TRBD2 might be the D (5 bases). The sequence derives from a woman between 40 and 55 years old in good health and CMV-seronegative. The source material was PBMCs. CDR3 protein: CASKLESGPYNEQFF. The DNA for the CDR3 is TGTGCCAGCAAGTTGGAGAGCGGACCCTACAATGAGCAGTTCTTC.